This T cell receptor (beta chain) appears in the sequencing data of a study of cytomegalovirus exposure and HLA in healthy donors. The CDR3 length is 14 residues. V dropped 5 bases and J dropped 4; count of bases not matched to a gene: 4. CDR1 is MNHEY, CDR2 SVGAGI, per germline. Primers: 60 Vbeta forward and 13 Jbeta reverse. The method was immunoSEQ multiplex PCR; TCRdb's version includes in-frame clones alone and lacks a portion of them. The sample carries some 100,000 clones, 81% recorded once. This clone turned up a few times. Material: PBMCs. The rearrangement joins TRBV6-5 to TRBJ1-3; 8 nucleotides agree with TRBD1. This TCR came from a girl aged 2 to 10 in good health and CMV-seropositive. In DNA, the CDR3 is TGTGCCAGCAGTCGACAGGGGTTGGGAAACACCATATATTTT. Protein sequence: CASSRQGLGNTIYF.